The rows below give T cell receptor beta chains drawn from one sample of a study of cytomegalovirus exposure and HLA in healthy donors. Data came from immunoSEQ multiplex PCR; TCRdb stores just in-frame clones and leaves some out. The sample carries approximately 89,000 clones, 85% recorded once. Material: PBMCs. The receptors shown here come from a man aged 35 to 55 in good health and CMV-seropositive. CDR3s include the opening cysteine and the closing phenylalanine or tryptophan. The D gene is left open where the match is weak. Some rows mark clone size as missing; the rest say once, few, many or name a class of expanded clone.

D,size,V,J,CDR3,DNA
TRBD1,-,TRBV5-4,TRBJ1-4,CASSSGTGDEKLFF,TGTGCCAGCAGCTCCGGGACAGGGGATGAAAAACTGTTTTTT
TRBD2,-,TRBV28,TRBJ2-7,CASSLPGLATYEQYF,TGTGCCAGCAGTTTACCGGGACTAGCTACGTACGAGCAGTACTTC
-,few,TRBV6-5,TRBJ1-2,CASSYSITGSYGYTF,TGTGCCAGCAGTTACTCGATTACAGGGAGCTATGGCTACACCTTC
-,few,TRBV5-1,TRBJ2-7,CASSPDRDTLSYEQYF,TGCGCCAGCAGCCCGGACCGGGACACTCTCTCCTACGAGCAGTACTTC
TRBD1,-,TRBV11-2,TRBJ1-2,CASSPGQGRSGYTF,TGTGCCAGCAGCCCCGGACAGGGACGGAGCGGCTACACCTTC
TRBD2,-,TRBV29-1,TRBJ2-3,CSVEGPSGSLDTQYF,TGCAGCGTTGAGGGGCCTAGCGGGAGTCTTGATACGCAGTATTTT
-,-,TRBV27,TRBJ1-4,CASSRGDEKLFF,TGTGCCAGTTCCAGGGGTGATGAAAAACTGTTTTTT
TRBD2,-,TRBV7-3,TRBJ2-1,CASSLAGLGGNEQFF,TGTGCCAGCAGCCTCGCGGGACTAGGGGGCAATGAGCAGTTCTTC
TRBD1,-,TRBV6-1,TRBJ2-2,CASSEGPRTGVGELFF,TGTGCCAGCAGTGAAGGTCCGAGGACAGGGGTCGGGGAGCTGTTTTTT
-,-,TRBV9,TRBJ1-2,CASSVEVNGYGYTF,TGTGCCAGCAGCGTAGAAGTCAACGGGTATGGCTACACCTTC
-,-,TRBV18,TRBJ2-5,CASTQGVKETQYF,TGTGCCAGCACACAGGGAGTTAAAGAGACCCAGTACTTC
-,-,TRBV19,TRBJ2-7,CASSIGGRYEQYF,TGTGCCAGTAGTATAGGGGGGCGGTACGAGCAGTACTTC
-,-,TRBV9,TRBJ1-3,CASSSSIITGNTIYF,TGTGCCAGCAGCTCCTCTATTATTACTGGAAACACCATATATTTT
-,few,TRBV6-5,TRBJ2-2,CASSYSMAGELFF,TGTGCCAGCAGTTACTCGATGGCAGGGGAGCTGTTTTTT
-,-,TRBV28,TRBJ1-2,CASSLSLGGGGYTF,TGTGCCAGCAGTTTAAGCCTAGGGGGGGGAGGCTACACCTTC
-,-,TRBV11-2,TRBJ2-1,CASGPTYNEQFF,TGTGCCAGCGGGCCTACCTACAATGAGCAGTTCTTC
-,few,TRBV30,TRBJ1-1,CAWSRPPSTEAFF,TGTGCCTGGAGCAGGCCCCCGAGCACTGAAGCTTTCTTT
TRBD2,-,TRBV5-1,TRBJ2-1,CASSLYTSGSSYNEQFF,TGCGCCAGCAGCTTGTATACTAGCGGGAGTTCCTACAATGAGCAGTTCTTC
-,-,TRBV6-1,TRBJ2-6,CASSGRQRGTGANVLTF,TGTGCCAGCAGTGGTCGACAGAGGGGGACTGGGGCCAACGTCCTGACTTTC
TRBD1,-,TRBV19,TRBJ1-2,CASSGQGVLTF,TGTGCCAGTAGTGGACAGGGTGTACTAACCTTC
-,-,TRBV5-4,TRBJ1-1,CASSLLGLTEAFF,TGTGCCAGCAGCTTGCTCGGACTGACTGAAGCTTTCTTT
-,once,TRBV29-1,TRBJ2-6,CSVVRSGANVLTF,TGCAGCGTTGTACGGTCTGGGGCCAACGTCCTGACTTTC
TRBD1,-,TRBV6-1,TRBJ1-2,CASTDRDGYTF,TGTGCCAGCACGGACAGGGATGGCTACACCTTC
-,-,TRBV4-1,TRBJ2-2,CASSQEEANAGELFF,TGCGCCAGCAGCCAAGAAGAAGCGAATGCCGGGGAGCTGTTTTTT
-,-,TRBV7-8,TRBJ1-6,CASSQGSRNSPLHF,TGTGCCAGCAGCCAGGGCAGCCGGAATTCACCCCTCCACTTT
TRBD1,-,TRBV30,TRBJ2-7,CAFNHPGGSYEQYF,TGTGCCTTCAACCACCCAGGGGGCTCCTACGAGCAGTACTTC
-,-,TRBV4-1,TRBJ2-7,CASSQVKRPGSYEQYF,TGCGCCAGCAGCCAAGTCAAACGACCAGGCTCCTACGAGCAGTACTTC
TRBD1,-,TRBV10-2,TRBJ1-5,CASMGQGGQPQHF,TGCGCCAGCATGGGACAGGGGGGTCAGCCCCAGCATTTT
-,-,TRBV27,TRBJ2-2,CASSRGRDLPNTGELFF,TGTGCCAGCAGCCGGGGCCGGGACTTACCGAACACCGGGGAGCTGTTTTTT
-,-,TRBV5-4,TRBJ1-1,CASSLRWEPNTEAFF,TGTGCCAGCAGCTTACGCTGGGAGCCGAACACTGAAGCTTTCTTT
TRBD1,-,TRBV28,TRBJ2-1,CASSRDSSYNEQFF,TGTGCCAGCAGCCGGGACAGCTCCTACAATGAGCAGTTCTTC
TRBD1,-,TRBV27,TRBJ1-2,CASSPADRVYGYTF,TGTGCCAGCAGCCCTGCCGACAGGGTCTATGGCTACACCTTC
-,-,TRBV7-9,TRBJ2-1,CASTPLSDYNEQFF,TGTGCCAGCACCCCGTTGAGTGATTACAATGAGCAGTTCTTC
-,-,TRBV11-2,TRBJ2-1,CASSLGLRGEQFF,TGTGCCAGCAGCTTGGGTCTCCGGGGTGAGCAGTTCTTC
TRBD2,-,TRBV4-2,TRBJ2-1,CASSQTSGRSYNEQFF,TGTGCCAGCAGCCAGACGAGCGGGAGATCCTACAATGAGCAGTTCTTC
TRBD2,once,TRBV5-1,TRBJ2-1,CASSLASGPYNEQFF,TGCGCCAGCAGCTTGGCTAGCGGGCCTTACAATGAGCAGTTCTTC
TRBD1,few,TRBV5-4,TRBJ1-2,CASSVDTGARGYTF,TGTGCCAGCAGCGTCGATACAGGGGCGCGGGGCTACACCTTC
TRBD2,-,TRBV5-8,TRBJ2-1,CASSLARTSGVYNEQFF,TGTGCCAGCAGCTTGGCCCGGACTAGCGGGGTTTACAATGAGCAGTTCTTC
TRBD1,-,TRBV28,TRBJ2-7,CASSFVQTGAHEQYF,TGTGCCAGCAGTTTCGTCCAGACAGGGGCCCACGAGCAGTACTTC
TRBD1,-,TRBV30,TRBJ1-2,CAWSAQIWGQGYYGYTF,TGTGCCTGGAGTGCCCAAATTTGGGGACAGGGGTACTATGGCTACACCTTC
TRBD1,-,TRBV13,TRBJ2-3,CASSLRRTGVFDTQYF,TGTGCCAGCAGCTTACGGAGGACAGGGGTGTTTGATACGCAGTATTTT
-,-,TRBV6-5,TRBJ2-7,CASSIQGPAVYEQYF,TGTGCCAGCAGCATACAGGGACCAGCCGTTTACGAGCAGTACTTC